This entry lists 13 T cell receptor beta chains sequenced from one sample in a study of T cell responses to AZD1222 COVID-19 vaccine. Data came from immunoSEQ multiplex PCR; TCRdb stores just in-frame clones and leaves some out. This repertoire shows 150,000 or so clones, 91% found once; its top ten account for around 5%. The sequences come from peripheral blood, collected on day 0 of AZD1222 vaccination. Source of these receptors: an adult in good health.

V gene TRBV3-1 (or the pseudogene TRBV3-2) combines with J gene TRBJ1-1, with no clear D. The CDR3 has 14 amino acids. Germline CDR1 is LGHDT and CDR2 is YNNKEL (reference sequence). The V and J ends lost 4 bases and 5 bases respectively, with 14 bases between them. CDR3 DNA: TGTGCCAGCAGCCTATCAGATGGATTAACTGAAGCTTTCTTT. Its translation: CASSLSDGLTEAFF.

The chain joins TRBV6-1 to TRBJ1-2, with D uncertain. Germline-derived CDR1 and CDR2 are MNHNS and SASEGT. Deletions cut 1 base from V and 8 bases from J, with 14 bases between. The CDR3 contains 14 residues. In nucleotides, the CDR3 is TGTGCCAGCAGTGAAGTTTTAGCTCTGGGCGGCTACACCTTC. This encodes CASSEVLALGGYTF.

The V call is TRBV6-5, the J call TRBJ2-7; D uncertain. This CDR3 is 13 amino acids long. V dropped 2 bases and J dropped 3 bases, with 8 bases sitting between them. Germline V CDR1 and CDR2: MNHEY, SVGAGI. CDR3 DNA: TGTGCCAGCAGTTACGACGGCAACTACGAGCAGTACTTC. Translated: CASSYDGNYEQYF.

This chain connects TRBV19 to TRBJ1-2, with TRBD1 matching over 7 bases. J gave up 4 bases and V 5 bases, and 13 bases lay outside the gene matches. The CDR3 sequence is 16 residues long. The germline gives CDR1 LNHDA, CDR2 SQIVND (reference sequence). The CDR3 DNA is TGTGCCAGTAGTTCCTCCCCCGGACAGGAGTCCTATGGCTACACCTTC. This codes for CASSSSPGQESYGYTF.

J is TRBJ2-4 and V is TRBV7-2, with D possibly being TRBD1 (5 bases). The CDR3 loop spans 16 amino acids. In germline, CDR1 is SGHTA, CDR2 FQGNSA. V was shortened by 1 base and J by 4 bases, with 14 bases between the two germline ends. This CDR3 is CASSLEFRGMKNIQYF. The DNA for the CDR3 is TGTGCCAGCAGCTTAGAATTTAGGGGAATGAAAAACATTCAGTACTTC.

The chain carries TRBV3-1 (or the pseudogene TRBV3-2) and TRBJ1-3; D remains unclear. The CDR3 covers 17 residues. V gave up 0 bases and J gave up 1 base, with 13 bases separating them. CDR1 and CDR2 from the germline V gene are LGHDT and YNNKEL (reference sequence). CDR3: CASSQESLKGSGNTIYF. For the CDR3, the DNA is TGTGCCAGCAGCCAAGAGAGCCTTAAGGGATCTGGAAACACCATATATTTT.

CDR3 residues: CASSLVGDNEKLFF. DNA for the CDR3: TGTGCCAGCAGCTTAGTCGGGGATAATGAAAAACTGTTTTTT. The chain recombines TRBV7-2 with TRBJ1-4; D is unresolved. Trimming pared 1 base from V and 4 bases from J, leaving 7 bases between. The CDR3 spans 14 residues. Germline CDR1 reads SGHTA; CDR2 reads FQGNSA.

The rearrangement uses TRBV4-3 and TRBJ1-5, with 7 bases that match TRBD1. The junction had 2 bases not matched to a gene; V was cut back by 0 bases and J by 3 bases. In germline, CDR1 is LGHNA, CDR2 YSLEER. The CDR3 length is 15 residues. The CDR3: CASSQDGTDNQPQHF. CDR3 sequence (DNA): TGCGCCAGCAGCCAAGATGGGACAGACAATCAGCCCCAGCATTTT.

This chain links TRBV6-4 with TRBJ2-2; 7 nucleotides line up with TRBD2. The V gene end was trimmed by 9 bases and the J gene end by 0 bases; junction bases not matched to a gene: 10. CDR1 and CDR2 (germline): MRHNA, SNTAGT. The CDR3 totals 16 residues. CDR3 coding DNA: TGTGCCAGTGCGAGCGGGACCGTTTCGAACACCGGGGAGCTGTTTTTT. Amino acids: CASASGTVSNTGELFF.

The chain is built from TRBV4-1 and TRBJ1-1; TRBD1 agrees at 7 bases. Trimming cost V 3 bases and J 2 bases; bases outside gene matches: 3. Germline CDR1 is MGHRA and CDR2 is YSYEKL. This CDR3 has 14 amino acids. In DNA form, the CDR3 reads TGCGCCAGCAGCCAGGGACAGCGAAACACTGAAGCTTTCTTT. Translating gives CASSQGQRNTEAFF.

The J gene is TRBJ1-2, the V gene TRBV5-6, with 10 bases fitting TRBD1. CDR1 is SGHDT, CDR2 YYEEEE, per germline. The trim removed 0 bases at V and 7 bases at J, leaving 15 bases unmatched. The CDR3 sequence is 18 residues long. This chain's CDR3 is CASSLGPSGQGHRAGYTF. The CDR3 bases are TGTGCCAGCAGCTTGGGACCGTCGGGACAGGGGCATCGGGCTGGCTACACCTTC. The full variable domain, with the rest looked up from reference TRBV5-6 and TRBJ1-2, is DAGVTQSPTHLIKTRGQQVTLRCSPKSGHDTVSWYQQALGQGPQFIFQYYEEEERQRGNFPDRFSGHQFPNYSSELNVNALLLGDSALYLCASSLGPSGQGHRAGYTFGSGTRLTVV.

This clone was observed once. The V gene is TRBV5-4, the J gene TRBJ1-2; 8 nucleotides match TRBD1. After removal of 7 bases from V and 7 bases from J, the junction contained 12 bases not matched to a gene. Germline-derived CDR1 and CDR2 are SGHNT and YYREEE (reference sequence). There are 14 residues in the CDR3. For the CDR3, the DNA is TGTGCCAGCCGGTATTTACAGGGGGAAGTTGGCTACACCTTC. It encodes CASRYLQGEVGYTF.

The table lists this clone with a count of one. This chain links TRBV11-2 with TRBJ1-4; D gene ambiguous. Germline V gives CDR1 SGHAT, CDR2 FQNNGV. The V end lost 5 bases, the J end lost 4 bases, and 20 bases lay between the germline ends. The CDR3 spans 17 residues. In DNA, the CDR3 is TGTGCCAGCAGCCTCAACCCCACCCGGGTGGGTAATGAAAAACTGTTTTTT. Its protein is CASSLNPTRVGNEKLFF.